The sequence of this T cell receptor beta chain was determined in a study of T cell responses to AZD1222 COVID-19 vaccine. Broader study findings: As reported, nearly half of all spike-specific TCRs target variant regions that are unmutated.

The V end was cut by 0 bases, the J end by 2 bases, with 11 bases between. The CDR3 has 14 residues. The germline V gene has CDR1 SQVTM and CDR2 ANQGSEA. Concerning this clone itself: Its antigen is not known.

Second doses were pooled across both intervals (about 4 or about 12 weeks). Sequenced by immunoSEQ multiplex PCR; TCRdb stores in-frame clones only, minus some. The sample carries under 150,000 clones, roughly nine tenths recorded once. The chain carries TRBV29-1 and TRBJ2-7; D gene ambiguous. The sequencing used peripheral blood, collected 28 days after the second AZD1222 dose. The receptor was isolated from an adult who received the AZD1222 COVID-19 vaccine. CDR3 residues: CSVEDSEGTYEQYF. In DNA, the CDR3 is TGCAGCGTTGAAGATAGTGAAGGGACCTACGAGCAGTACTTC.